This TCR beta chain was documented in a study of shared clonotypes between healthy human individuals. Whole-study context: The study drew on a couple of women and a few men aged 18 to 49 as donors.

CDR3 length: 16 amino acids. The V and J ends lost 0 bases and 5 bases, in that order; junction bases with no gene match: 4. CDR1 SGHNT and CDR2 YYREEE come from the germline V gene (reference sequence). On this clone: The target antigen is unknown.

Points from the study as a whole: Among non-shared clonotypes, generation probabilities were lower than among those shared by all four donors. Larger estimated richness was generally recorded for naive subsets relative to memory subsets.

Repertoires were generated with immunoSEQ multiplex PCR, while TCRdb's copy carries only in-frame clones and drops some. The table lists approximately 2.5 million clones, more than 85% of them singletons. The sample taken for sequencing was naive CD4+ T cells from PBMCs. Sample subset: CD45RA+ positively selected. The V and J genes are TRBV5-4 and TRBJ2-5; 13 bases agree with TRBD2. The origin of this receptor is a man aged 18 to 29 in good health. Some clones in this sample may be carry-over from other donors' samples. CDR3 sequence reads: CASSLGLAGGTETQYF. The CDR3 bases are TGTGCCAGCAGCTTGGGACTAGCGGGAGGAACGGAGACCCAGTACTTC.